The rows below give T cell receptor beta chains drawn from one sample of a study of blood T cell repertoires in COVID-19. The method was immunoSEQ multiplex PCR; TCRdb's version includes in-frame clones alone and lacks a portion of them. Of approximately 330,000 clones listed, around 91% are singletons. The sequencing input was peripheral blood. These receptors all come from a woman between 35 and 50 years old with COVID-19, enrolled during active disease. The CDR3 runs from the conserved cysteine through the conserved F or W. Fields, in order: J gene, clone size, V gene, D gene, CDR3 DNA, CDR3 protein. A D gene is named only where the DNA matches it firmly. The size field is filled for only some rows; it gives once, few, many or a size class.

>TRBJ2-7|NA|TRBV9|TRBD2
TGTGCCAGCAGCGTTCTAGCGGGAGGCTACGAGCAGTACTTC
CASSVLAGGYEQYF
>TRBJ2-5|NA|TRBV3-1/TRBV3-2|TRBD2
TGTGCCAGCAGCCAACGAGGGACTAGCGGGTACCAAGAGACCCAGTACTTC
CASSQRGTSGYQETQYF
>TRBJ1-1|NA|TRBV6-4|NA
TGTGCCAGCAGTGCAACAGGTCCCACTGAAGCTTTCTTT
CASSATGPTEAFF
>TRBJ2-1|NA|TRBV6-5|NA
TGTGCCAGCAGGGAGGGTGCTTGGAAGCAGTTCTTC
CASREGAWKQFF
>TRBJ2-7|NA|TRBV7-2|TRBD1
TGTGCCAGCACCGCAGGGGGCGCCTACGAGCAGTACTTC
CASTAGGAYEQYF
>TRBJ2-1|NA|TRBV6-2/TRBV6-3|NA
TGTGCCAGCAGTTACTCGAAGACTAGTCGGGGGGAGCAGTTCTTC
CASSYSKTSRGEQFF
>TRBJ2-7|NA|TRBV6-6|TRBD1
TGTGCCAGCAGCCGGGACAGGGAGACCTACGAGCAGTACTTC
CASSRDRETYEQYF
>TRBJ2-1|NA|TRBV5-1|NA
TGCGCCAGCAGCTCCTACTCCGGGGGTTTACAAAATGAGCAGTTCTTC
CASSSYSGGLQNEQFF
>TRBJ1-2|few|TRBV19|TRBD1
TGTGCCAGTAGGTGGACAGGGCTAGCTAACTATGGCTACACCTTC
CASRWTGLANYGYTF
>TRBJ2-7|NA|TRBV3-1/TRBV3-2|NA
TGTGCCAGCAGCTACGACAGAGGCGAGCAGTACTTC
CASSYDRGEQYF
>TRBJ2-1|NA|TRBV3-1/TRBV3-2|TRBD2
TGTGCCAGCAGCTCAAGGTCTAGCGGGACGGACAATGAGCAGTTCTTC
CASSSRSSGTDNEQFF
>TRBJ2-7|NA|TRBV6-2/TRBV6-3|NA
TGTGCCAGCAGTAGGACAGTTTCCTACGAGCAGTACTTC
CASSRTVSYEQYF
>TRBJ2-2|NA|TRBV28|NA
TGTGCCAGCAGTTTATTGGGCAGAAACACCGGGGAGCTGTTTTTT
CASSLLGRNTGELFF
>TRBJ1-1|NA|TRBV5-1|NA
TGCGCCAGCAGCCCGGTCCCTAACACTGAAGCTTTCTTT
CASSPVPNTEAFF
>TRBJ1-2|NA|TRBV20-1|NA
TGCAGTGCTAGAGGAAGGAGAAAAACCTTC
CSARGRRKTF
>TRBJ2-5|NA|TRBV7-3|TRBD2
TGTGCCAGCAGCTTAAAGCTAGCGGGAGGCGGGGAGACCCAGTACTTC
CASSLKLAGGGETQYF
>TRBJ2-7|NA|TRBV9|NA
TGTGCCAGCAGCGTAGTAGCGGACCATATCTACGAGCAGTACTTC
CASSVVADHIYEQYF
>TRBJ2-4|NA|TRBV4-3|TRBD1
TGCGCCAGCAGCCAAGACTCGAGGGGGCGCGGGGCCAAAAACATTCAGTACTTC
CASSQDSRGRGAKNIQYF
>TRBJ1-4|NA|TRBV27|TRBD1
TGTGCCAGCAGTTCCCGGGACAGGGAAATTGAAAAACTGTTTTTT
CASSSRDREIEKLFF
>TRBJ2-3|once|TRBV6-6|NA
TGTGCCAGCAGTTACTCGAGAGCCTCCGATACGCAGTATTTT
CASSYSRASDTQYF
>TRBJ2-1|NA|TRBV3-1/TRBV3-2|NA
TGTGCCAGCAGCCGAGCCGAGGGGACTTACAATGAGCAGTTCTTC
CASSRAEGTYNEQFF
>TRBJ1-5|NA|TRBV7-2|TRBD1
TGTGCCAGCAGCTTACGTCCAGGGGGTGGTGGGCAGCCCCAGCATTTT
CASSLRPGGGGQPQHF
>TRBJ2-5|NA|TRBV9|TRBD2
TGTGCCAGCAGCGCCGGGGGGAGCGGGATTACTCAAGAGACCCAGTACTTC
CASSAGGSGITQETQYF
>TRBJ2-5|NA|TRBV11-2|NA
TGTGCCAGCAGCATCGGAGGGGAACAAGAGACCCAGTACTTC
CASSIGGEQETQYF
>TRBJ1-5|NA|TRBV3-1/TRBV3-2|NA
TGTGCCAGCAGCCAAGATCGGGGACAGCCCCAGCATTTT
CASSQDRGQPQHF
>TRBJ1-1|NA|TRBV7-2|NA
TGTGCCAGCAGTCCAGGGATGTCAGGCACTGAAGCTTTCTTT
CASSPGMSGTEAFF
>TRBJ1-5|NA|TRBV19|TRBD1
TGTGCCAGTAGTATCAAGGGACAGCGTAGCAATCAGCCCCAGCATTTT
CASSIKGQRSNQPQHF
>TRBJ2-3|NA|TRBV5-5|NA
TGTGCCAGCAGCTTGTACGGGAATACAGATACGCAGTATTTT
CASSLYGNTDTQYF
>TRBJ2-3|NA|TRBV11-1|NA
TGTGCCAGCAGCTTAGCATCTGGCTACTATAGCACAGATACGCAGTATTTT
CASSLASGYYSTDTQYF
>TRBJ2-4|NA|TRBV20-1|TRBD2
TGCAGTGCCGGGGGGTCAAGCTTTCGGTACTTC
CSAGGSSFRYF
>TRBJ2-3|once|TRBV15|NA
TGTGCCACCAGCAGAGATCGGAGGGACAGAGGGACAGATACGCAGTATTTT
CATSRDRRDRGTDTQYF
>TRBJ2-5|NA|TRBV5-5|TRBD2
TGTGCCAGCAGTTCGCCCCCCGCTAGCGGGGCCAAAGAGACCCAGTACTTC
CASSSPPASGAKETQYF
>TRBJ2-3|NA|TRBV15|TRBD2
TGTGCCACCGGGGCATGGCGGGGGGCCTCAGATACGCAGTATTTT
CATGAWRGASDTQYF
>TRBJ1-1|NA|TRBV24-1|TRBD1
TGTGCCACCAGTGACCTCGACAGGGGAGGACAAGCTTTCTTT
CATSDLDRGGQAFF